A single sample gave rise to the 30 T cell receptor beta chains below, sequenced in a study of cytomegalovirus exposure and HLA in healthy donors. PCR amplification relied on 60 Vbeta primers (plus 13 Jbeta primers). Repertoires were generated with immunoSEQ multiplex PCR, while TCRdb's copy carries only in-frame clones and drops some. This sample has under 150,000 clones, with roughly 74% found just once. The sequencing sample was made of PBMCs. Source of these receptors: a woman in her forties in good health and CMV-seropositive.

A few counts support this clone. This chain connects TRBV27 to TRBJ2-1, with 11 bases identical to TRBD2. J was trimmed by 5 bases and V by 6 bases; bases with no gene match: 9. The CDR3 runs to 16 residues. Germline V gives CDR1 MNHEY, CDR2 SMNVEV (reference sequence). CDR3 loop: CASSGGGLAANNEQFF. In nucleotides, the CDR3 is TGTGCCAGCAGCGGGGGGGGACTAGCGGCTAACAATGAGCAGTTCTTC.

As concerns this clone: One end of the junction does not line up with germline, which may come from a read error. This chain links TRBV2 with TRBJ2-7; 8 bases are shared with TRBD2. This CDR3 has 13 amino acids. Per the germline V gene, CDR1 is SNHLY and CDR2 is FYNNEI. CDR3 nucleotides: TGTGGCAGCCGGGACCCCGGGGGGGACGAGCAGTACTTC. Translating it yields CGSRDPGGDEQYF.

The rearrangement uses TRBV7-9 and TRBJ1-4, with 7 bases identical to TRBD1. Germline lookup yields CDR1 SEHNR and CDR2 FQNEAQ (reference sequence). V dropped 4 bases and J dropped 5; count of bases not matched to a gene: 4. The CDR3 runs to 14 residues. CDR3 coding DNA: TGTGCCAGCAGCTCGACAGGGCCGAATGAAAAACTGTTTTTT. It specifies CASSSTGPNEKLFF.

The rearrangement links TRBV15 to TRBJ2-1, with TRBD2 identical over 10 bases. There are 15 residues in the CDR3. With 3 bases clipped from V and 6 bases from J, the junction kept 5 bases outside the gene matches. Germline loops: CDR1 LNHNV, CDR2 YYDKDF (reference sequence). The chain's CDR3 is CATSRIAGGVNEQFF. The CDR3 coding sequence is TGTGCCACCAGCAGGATAGCGGGAGGTGTCAATGAGCAGTTCTTC.

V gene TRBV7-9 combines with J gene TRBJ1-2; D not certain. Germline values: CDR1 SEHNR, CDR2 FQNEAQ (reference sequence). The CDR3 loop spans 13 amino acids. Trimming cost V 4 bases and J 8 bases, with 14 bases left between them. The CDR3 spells CASSSAAGDGYTF. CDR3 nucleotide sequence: TGTGCCAGCAGCTCGGCAGCCGGAGACGGCTACACCTTC. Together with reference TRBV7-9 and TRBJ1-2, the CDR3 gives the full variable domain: DTGVSQNPRHKITKRGQNVTFRCDPISEHNRLYWYRQTLGQGPEFLTYFQNEAQLEKSRLLSDRFSAERPKGSFSTLEIQRTEQGDSAMYLCASSSAAGDGYTFGSGTRLTVV.

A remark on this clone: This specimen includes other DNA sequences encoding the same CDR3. CDR3 sequence reads: CASSLTGAIYGYTF. The CDR3 nucleotides read TGTGCCAGCAGTTTAACAGGGGCGATCTATGGCTACACCTTC. The gene calls are TRBV28 and TRBJ1-2, with 7 bases lining up with TRBD1. The germline V gene has CDR1 MDHEN and CDR2 SYDVKM. With 2 bases clipped from V and 4 bases from J, the junction kept 4 bases outside the gene matches. CDR3 length: 14 amino acids.

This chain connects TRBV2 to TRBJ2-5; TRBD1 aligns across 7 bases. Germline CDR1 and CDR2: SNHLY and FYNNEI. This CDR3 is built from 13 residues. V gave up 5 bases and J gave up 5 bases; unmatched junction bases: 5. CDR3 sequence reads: CASSRDRDETQYF. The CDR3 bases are TGTGCCAGCAGTAGAGACAGGGATGAGACCCAGTACTTC.

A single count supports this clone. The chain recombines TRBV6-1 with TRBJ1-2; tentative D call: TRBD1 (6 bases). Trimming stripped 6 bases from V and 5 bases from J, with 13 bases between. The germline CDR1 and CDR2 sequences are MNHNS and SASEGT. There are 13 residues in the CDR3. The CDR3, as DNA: TGTGCCAGCAGCCAAGGGGGGGATTATGGCTACACCTTC. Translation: CASSQGGDYGYTF.

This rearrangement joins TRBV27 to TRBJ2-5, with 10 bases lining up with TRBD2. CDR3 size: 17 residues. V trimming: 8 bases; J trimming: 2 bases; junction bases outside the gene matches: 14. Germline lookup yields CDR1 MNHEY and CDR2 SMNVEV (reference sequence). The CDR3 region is CASGQGGLANRQETQYF. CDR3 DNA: TGTGCCAGCGGGCAAGGGGGACTAGCGAATCGACAAGAGACCCAGTACTTC.

CDR3 sequence: CASSLGASRDEQFF. Written as DNA, the CDR3 is TGCGCCAGCAGCTTGGGCGCTTCGAGGGATGAGCAGTTCTTC. This rearrangement joins TRBV5-1 to TRBJ2-1; TRBD2 is a possible D gene (5 bases). Between the trimmed V and J ends, which lost 0 bases and 8 bases, there was a span of 12 bases. The CDR3 spans 14 residues. Germline V gene data show CDR1 as SGHRS and CDR2 as YFSETQ.

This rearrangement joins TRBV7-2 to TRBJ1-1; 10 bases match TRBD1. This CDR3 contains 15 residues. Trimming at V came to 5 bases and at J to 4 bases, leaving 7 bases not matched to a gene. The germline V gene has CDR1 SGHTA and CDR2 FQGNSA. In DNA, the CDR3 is TGTGCCAGCAGCCCGGGACAGGGGCCCGGCACTGAAGCTTTCTTT. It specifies CASSPGQGPGTEAFF.

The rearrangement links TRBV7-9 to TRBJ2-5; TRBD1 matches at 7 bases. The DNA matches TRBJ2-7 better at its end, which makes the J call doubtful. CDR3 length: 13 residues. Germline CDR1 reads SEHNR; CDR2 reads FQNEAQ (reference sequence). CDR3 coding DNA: TGTGCCAGCAGCACGACGACAGGGCACGAGCAGTACTTC. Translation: CASSTTTGHEQYF.

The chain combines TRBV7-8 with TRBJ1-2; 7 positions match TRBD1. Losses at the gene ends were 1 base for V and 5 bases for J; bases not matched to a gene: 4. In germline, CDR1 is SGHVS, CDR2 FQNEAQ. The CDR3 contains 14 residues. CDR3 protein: CASSLGTGLYGYTF. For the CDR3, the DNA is TGTGCCAGCAGCTTAGGGACAGGCCTTTATGGCTACACCTTC.

The CDR3 region has the DNA TGCAGCGTTCGGGACAGGGGGCCAGAGACCCAGTACTTC. This sequence encodes CSVRDRGPETQYF. The gene calls are TRBV29-1 and TRBJ2-5; 12 bases are a match to TRBD1. The V and J ends lost 5 bases and 4 bases, in that order; junction bases with no gene match: 2. Germline CDR1 is SQVTM and CDR2 is ANQGSEA. This CDR3 is built from 13 residues.

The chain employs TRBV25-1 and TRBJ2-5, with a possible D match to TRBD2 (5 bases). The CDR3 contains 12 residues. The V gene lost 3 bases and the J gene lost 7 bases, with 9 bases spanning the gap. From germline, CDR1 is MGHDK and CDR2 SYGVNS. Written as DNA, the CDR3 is TGTGCCAGCAGTGACACAGAGGGGACCCAGTACTTC. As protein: CASSDTEGTQYF.

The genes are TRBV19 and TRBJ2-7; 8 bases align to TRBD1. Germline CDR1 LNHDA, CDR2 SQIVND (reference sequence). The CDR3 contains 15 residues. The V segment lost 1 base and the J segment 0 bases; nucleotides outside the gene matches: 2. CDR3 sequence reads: CASSIAGTGSYEQYF. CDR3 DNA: TGTGCCAGTAGTATAGCGGGGACAGGCTCCTACGAGCAGTACTTC.

Written as DNA, the CDR3 is TGCGCCAGCAGCTTGGCGGGGGGACAGGGGGCGGGGGAGACCCAGTACTTC. It is translated as CASSLAGGQGAGETQYF. The rearrangement links TRBV5-1 to TRBJ2-5; 12 nucleotides align to TRBD1. The CDR3 runs to 17 residues. Germline assignment: CDR1 SGHRS and CDR2 YFSETQ. Trimming took 0 bases from V and 5 from J; bases not matched to a gene: 8.

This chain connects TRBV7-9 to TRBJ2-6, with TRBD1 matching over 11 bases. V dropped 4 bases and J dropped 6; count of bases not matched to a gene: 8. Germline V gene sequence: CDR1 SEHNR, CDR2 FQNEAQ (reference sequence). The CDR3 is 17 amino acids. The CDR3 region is CASSSGTGGSEANVLTF. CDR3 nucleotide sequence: TGTGCCAGCAGCTCCGGGACAGGGGGTTCAGAGGCCAACGTCCTGACTTTC.

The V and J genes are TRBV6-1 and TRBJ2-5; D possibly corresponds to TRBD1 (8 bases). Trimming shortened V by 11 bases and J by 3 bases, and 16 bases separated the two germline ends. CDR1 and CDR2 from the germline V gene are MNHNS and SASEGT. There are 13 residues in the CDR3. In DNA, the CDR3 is TGTGCCGGCAACACAGGGGGGGAAGAGACCCAGTACTTC. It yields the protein CAGNTGGEETQYF.

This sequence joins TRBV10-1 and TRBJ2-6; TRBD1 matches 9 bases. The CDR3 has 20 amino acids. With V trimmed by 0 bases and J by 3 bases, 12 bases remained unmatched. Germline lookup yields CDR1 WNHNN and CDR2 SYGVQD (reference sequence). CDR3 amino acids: CASSESLCWTGVNGANVLTF. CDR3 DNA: TGCGCCAGCAGTGAGTCATTGTGCTGGACAGGGGTTAATGGGGCCAACGTCCTGACTTTC.

Here the CDR3 reads CASGYWGGETQYF. CDR3 coding DNA: TGTGCCAGCGGTTACTGGGGGGGGGAGACCCAGTACTTC. The V gene is TRBV7-2, the J gene TRBJ2-5, with TRBD2 matching over 7 bases. The CDR3 has 13 amino acids. The V segment lost 8 bases and the J segment 5 bases; nucleotides outside the gene matches: 8. CDR1 and CDR2 (germline): SGHTA, FQGNSA.

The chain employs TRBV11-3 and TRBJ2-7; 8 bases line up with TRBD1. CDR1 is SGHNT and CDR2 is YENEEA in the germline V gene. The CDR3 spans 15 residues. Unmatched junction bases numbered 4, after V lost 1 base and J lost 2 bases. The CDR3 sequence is CASSLGQGKTYEQYF. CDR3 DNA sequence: TGTGCCAGCAGCTTAGGACAGGGGAAAACCTACGAGCAGTACTTC.

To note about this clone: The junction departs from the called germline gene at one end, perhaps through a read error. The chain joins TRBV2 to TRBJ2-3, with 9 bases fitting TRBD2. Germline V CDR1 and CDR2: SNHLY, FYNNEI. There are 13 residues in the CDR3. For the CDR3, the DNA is TGTGCCAGCAGCGTCGGGACTAGCCCACCGTCCGTCTTT. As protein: CASSVGTSPPSVF.

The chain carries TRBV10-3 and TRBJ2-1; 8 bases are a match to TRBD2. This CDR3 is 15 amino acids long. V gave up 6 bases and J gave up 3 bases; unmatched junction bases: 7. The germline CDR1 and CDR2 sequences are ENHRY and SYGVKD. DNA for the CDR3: TGTGCCATCAGCCCGAGCGGGAGAATCTACAATGAGCAGTTCTTC. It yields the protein CAISPSGRIYNEQFF.

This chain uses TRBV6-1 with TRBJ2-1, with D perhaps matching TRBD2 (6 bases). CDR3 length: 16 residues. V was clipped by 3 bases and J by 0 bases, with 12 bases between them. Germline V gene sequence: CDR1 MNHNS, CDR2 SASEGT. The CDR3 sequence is CASSDRGSSSYNEQFF. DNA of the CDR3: TGTGCCAGCAGTGATCGGGGGTCGAGCTCCTACAATGAGCAGTTCTTC.

CDR3 DNA sequence: TGTGCCAGCAGTTTATATGGGGGGGGAGGCGTCCTGACTTTC. It translates to CASSLYGGGGVLTF. V is TRBV27 and J is TRBJ2-6; 7 positions agree with TRBD2. The germline V gene encodes CDR1 MNHEY and CDR2 SMNVEV (reference sequence). Unmatched junction bases numbered 6, after V lost 1 base and J lost 12 bases. This CDR3 contains 14 residues.

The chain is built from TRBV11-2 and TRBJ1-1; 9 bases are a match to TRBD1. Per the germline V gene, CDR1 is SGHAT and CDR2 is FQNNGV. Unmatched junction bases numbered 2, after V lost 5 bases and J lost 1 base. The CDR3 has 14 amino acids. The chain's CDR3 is CASSATGGNTEAFF. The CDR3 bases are TGTGCCAGCAGCGCGACAGGGGGGAACACTGAAGCTTTCTTT.

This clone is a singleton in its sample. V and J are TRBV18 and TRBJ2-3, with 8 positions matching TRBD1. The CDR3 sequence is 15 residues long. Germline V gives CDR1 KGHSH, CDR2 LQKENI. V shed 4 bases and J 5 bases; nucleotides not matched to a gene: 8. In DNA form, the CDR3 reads TGTGCCAGCTCACGAGTGACGGGACAGGTAGATACGCAGTATTTT. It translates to CASSRVTGQVDTQYF. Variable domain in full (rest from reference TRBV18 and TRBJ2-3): NAGVMQNPRHLVRRRGQEARLRCSPMKGHSHVYWYRQLPEEGLKFMVYLQKENIIDESGMPKERFSAEFPKEGPSILRIQQVVRGDSAAYFCASSRVTGQVDTQYFGPGTRLTVL.

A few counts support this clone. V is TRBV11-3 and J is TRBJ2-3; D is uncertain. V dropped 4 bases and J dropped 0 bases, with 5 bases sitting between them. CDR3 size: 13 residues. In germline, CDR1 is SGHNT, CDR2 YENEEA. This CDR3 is CASSSPSTDTQYF. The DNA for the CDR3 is TGTGCCAGCAGCTCCCCTAGCACAGATACGCAGTATTTT.

CDR3 sequence: CASSQGTSGNYEQYF. The CDR3 bases are TGCGCCAGCAGCCAAGGCACTAGCGGGAACTACGAGCAGTACTTC. V and J are TRBV10-1 and TRBJ2-7, with TRBD2 matching over 10 bases. The V segment lost 6 bases and the J segment 3 bases; nucleotides outside the gene matches: 8. CDR3 length equals 15 residues. The germline gives CDR1 WNHNN, CDR2 SYGVQD (reference sequence).